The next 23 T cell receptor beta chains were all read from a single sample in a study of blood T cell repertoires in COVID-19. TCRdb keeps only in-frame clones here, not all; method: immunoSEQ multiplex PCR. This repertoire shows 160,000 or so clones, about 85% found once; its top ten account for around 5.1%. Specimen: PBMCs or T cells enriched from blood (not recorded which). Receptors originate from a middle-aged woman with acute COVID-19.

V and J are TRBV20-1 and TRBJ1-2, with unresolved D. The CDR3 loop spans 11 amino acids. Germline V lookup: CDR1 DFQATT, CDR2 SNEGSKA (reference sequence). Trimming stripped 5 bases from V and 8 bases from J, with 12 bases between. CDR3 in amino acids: CSAPQAGGYTF. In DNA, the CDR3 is TGCAGTGCTCCTCAGGCAGGAGGCTACACCTTC.

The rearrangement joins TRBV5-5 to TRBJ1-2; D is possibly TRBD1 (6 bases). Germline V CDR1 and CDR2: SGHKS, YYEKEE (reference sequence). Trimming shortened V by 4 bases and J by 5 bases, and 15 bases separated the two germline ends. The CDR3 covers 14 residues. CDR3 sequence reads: CASSQPPGTYGYTF. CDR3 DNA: TGTGCCAGCAGCCAGCCCCCGGGGACATATGGCTACACCTTC. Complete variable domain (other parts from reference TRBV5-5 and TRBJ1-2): DAGVTQSPTHLIKTRGQQVTLRCSPISGHKSVSWYQQVLGQGPQFIFQYYEKEERGRGNFPDRFSARQFPNYSSELNVNALLLGDSALYLCASSQPPGTYGYTFGSGTRLTVV.

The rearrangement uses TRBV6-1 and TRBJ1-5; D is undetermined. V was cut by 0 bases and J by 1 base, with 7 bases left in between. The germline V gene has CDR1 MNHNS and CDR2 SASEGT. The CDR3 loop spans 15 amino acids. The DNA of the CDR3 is TGTGCCAGCAGTGAAGCGCGGGGAAGCAATCAGCCCCAGCATTTT. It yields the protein CASSEARGSNQPQHF.

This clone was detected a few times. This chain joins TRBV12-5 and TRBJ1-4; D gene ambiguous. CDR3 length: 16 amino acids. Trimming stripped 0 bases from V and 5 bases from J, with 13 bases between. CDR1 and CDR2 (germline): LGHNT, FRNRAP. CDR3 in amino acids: CASGLVLGHQNEKLFF. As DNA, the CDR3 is TGTGCTAGTGGTTTGGTATTGGGCCACCAGAATGAAAAACTGTTTTTT.

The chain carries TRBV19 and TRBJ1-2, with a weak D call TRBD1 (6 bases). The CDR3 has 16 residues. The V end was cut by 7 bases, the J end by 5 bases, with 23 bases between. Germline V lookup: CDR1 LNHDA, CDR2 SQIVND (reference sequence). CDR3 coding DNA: TGTGCCAGTACCATCACCAGCAGGGACAATTTTTATGGCTACACCTTC. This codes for CASTITSRDNFYGYTF.

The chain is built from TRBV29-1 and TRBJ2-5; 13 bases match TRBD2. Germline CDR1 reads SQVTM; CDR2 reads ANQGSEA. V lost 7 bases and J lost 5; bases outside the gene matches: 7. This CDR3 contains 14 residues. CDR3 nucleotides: TGCAGCGCCCTGAGGACTAGCGGGAGTGAGACCCAGTACTTC. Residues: CSALRTSGSETQYF.

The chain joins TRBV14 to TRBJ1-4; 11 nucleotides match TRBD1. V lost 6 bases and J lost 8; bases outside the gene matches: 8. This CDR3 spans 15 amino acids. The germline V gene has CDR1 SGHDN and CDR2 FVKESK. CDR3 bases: TGTGCCAGCAGAGTCGGACAGGGGGCAAACGAAAAACTGTTTTTT. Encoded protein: CASRVGQGANEKLFF.

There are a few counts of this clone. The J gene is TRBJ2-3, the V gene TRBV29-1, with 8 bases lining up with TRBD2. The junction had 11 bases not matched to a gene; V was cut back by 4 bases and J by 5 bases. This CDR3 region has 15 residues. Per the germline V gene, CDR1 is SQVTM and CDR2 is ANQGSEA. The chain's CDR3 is CSVVGGRLLGDTQYF. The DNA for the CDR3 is TGCAGCGTTGTTGGCGGGAGGCTCTTGGGAGATACGCAGTATTTT.

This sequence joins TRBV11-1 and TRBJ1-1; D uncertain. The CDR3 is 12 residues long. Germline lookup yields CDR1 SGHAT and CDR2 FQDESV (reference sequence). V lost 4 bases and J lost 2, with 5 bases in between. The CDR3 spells CASSSFNTEAFF. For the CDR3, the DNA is TGTGCCAGCAGCTCTTTTAACACTGAAGCTTTCTTT.

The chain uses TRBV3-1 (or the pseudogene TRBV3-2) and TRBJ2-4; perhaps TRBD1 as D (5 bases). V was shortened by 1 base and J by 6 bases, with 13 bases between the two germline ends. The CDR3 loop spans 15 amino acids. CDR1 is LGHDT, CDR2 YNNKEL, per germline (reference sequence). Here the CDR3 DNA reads TGTGCCAGCAGCCAAGGACCACAGGTTTCAAACATTCAGTACTTC. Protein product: CASSQGPQVSNIQYF.

Here the CDR3 reads CAISAYGGEDYGYTF. CDR3 sequence (DNA): TGTGCCATCAGTGCCTATGGAGGGGAGGACTATGGCTACACCTTC. The chain employs TRBV10-3 and TRBJ1-2, with TRBD1 as a possible D gene (5 bases). There are 15 residues in the CDR3. Germline CDR1 reads ENHRY; CDR2 reads SYGVKD. V lost 4 bases and J lost 3, with 15 bases in between.

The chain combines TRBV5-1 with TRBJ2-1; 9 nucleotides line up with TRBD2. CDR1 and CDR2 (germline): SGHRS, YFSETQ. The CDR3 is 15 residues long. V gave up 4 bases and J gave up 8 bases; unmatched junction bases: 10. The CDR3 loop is CASSIGTSSNDEQFF. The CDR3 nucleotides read TGCGCCAGCAGCATAGGGACTAGCTCTAATGATGAGCAGTTCTTC.

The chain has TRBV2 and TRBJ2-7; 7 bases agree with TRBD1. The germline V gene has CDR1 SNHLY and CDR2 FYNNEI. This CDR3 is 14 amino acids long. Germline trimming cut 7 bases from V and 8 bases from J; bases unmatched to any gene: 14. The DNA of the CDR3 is TGTGCCAGCACTGACCGGGACAGTCGTTCGAAGCAGTACTTC. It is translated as CASTDRDSRSKQYF.

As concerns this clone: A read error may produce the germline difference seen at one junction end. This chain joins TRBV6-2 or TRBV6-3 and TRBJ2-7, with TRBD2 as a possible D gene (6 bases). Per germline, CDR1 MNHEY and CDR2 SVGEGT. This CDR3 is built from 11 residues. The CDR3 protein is CASSYSGDSTF. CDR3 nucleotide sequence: TGTGCCAGCAGTTACTCTGGGGACTCAACCTTC.

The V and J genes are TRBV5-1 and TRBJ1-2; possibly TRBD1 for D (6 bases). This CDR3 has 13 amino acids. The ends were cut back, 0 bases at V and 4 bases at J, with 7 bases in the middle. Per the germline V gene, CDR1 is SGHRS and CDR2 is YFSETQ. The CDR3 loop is CASSLEQGYGYTF. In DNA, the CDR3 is TGCGCCAGCAGCTTGGAACAGGGCTATGGCTACACCTTC.

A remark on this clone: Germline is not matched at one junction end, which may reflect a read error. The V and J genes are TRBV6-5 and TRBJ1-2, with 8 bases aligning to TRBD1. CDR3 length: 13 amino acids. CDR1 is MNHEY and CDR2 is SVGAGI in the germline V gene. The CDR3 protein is CASCYGTGSGYTF. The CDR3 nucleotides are TGTGCCAGCTGTTACGGGACAGGTTCTGGCTACACCTTC.

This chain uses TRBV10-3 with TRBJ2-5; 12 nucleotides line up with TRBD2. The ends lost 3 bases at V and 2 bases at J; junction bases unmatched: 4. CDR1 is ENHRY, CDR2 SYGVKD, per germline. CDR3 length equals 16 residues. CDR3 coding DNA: TGTGCCATCAGTGAAGGACTAGCGGGACTACAAGAGACCCAGTACTTC. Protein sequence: CAISEGLAGLQETQYF.

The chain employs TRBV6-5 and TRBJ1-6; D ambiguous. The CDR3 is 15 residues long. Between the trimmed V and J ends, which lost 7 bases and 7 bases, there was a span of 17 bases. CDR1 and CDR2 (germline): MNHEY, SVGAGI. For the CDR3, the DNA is TGTGCCAGCACCTCCGAGGAGGTGAAGAATTCACCCCTCCACTTT. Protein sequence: CASTSEEVKNSPLHF.

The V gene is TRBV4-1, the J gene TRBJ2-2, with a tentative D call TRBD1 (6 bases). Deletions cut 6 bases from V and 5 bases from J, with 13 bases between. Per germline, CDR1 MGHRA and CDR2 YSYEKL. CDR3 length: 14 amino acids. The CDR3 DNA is TGCGCCAGCAGTTTCACAGGGAGTACCGGGGAGCTGTTTTTT. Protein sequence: CASSFTGSTGELFF.

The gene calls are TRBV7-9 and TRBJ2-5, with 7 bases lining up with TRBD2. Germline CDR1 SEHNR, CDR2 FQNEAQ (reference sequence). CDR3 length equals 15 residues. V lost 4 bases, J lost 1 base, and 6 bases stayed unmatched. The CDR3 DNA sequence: TGTGCCAGCAGCTCCCGGACTAGTCTCCAAGAGACCCAGTACTTC. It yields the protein CASSSRTSLQETQYF. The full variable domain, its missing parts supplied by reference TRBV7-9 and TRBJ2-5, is DTGVSQNPRHKITKRGQNVTFRCDPISEHNRLYWYRQTLGQGPEFLTYFQNEAQLEKSRLLSDRFSAERPKGSFSTLEIQRTEQGDSAMYLCASSSRTSLQETQYFGPGTRLLVL.

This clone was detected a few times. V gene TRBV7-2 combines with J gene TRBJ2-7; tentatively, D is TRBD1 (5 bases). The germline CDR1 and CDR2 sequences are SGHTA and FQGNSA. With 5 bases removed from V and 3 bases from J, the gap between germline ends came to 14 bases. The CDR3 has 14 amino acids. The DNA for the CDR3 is TGTGCCAGCAGCCCCCGGCGAGACAGCTACGAGCAGTACTTC. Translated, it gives CASSPRRDSYEQYF.

CDR3 sequence (DNA): TGTGCCAGCAGTGAACGGTCAGGGGGCGCGGTGGGAAACACCATATATTTT. Protein product: CASSERSGGAVGNTIYF. The chain links TRBV2 to TRBJ1-3; 8 bases align to TRBD1. Germline V gene lookup returns CDR1 SNHLY and CDR2 FYNNEI. Losses at the gene ends were 2 bases for V and 4 bases for J; bases not matched to a gene: 10. The CDR3 extends over 17 amino acids.

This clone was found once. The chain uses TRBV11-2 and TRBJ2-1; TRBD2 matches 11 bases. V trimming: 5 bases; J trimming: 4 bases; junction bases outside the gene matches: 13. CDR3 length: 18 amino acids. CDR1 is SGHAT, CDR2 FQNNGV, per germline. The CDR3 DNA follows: TGTGCCAGCAGCCCAATAGCGGGAGGGCGGCGAGGGTACAATGAGCAGTTCTTC. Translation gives CASSPIAGGRRGYNEQFF.